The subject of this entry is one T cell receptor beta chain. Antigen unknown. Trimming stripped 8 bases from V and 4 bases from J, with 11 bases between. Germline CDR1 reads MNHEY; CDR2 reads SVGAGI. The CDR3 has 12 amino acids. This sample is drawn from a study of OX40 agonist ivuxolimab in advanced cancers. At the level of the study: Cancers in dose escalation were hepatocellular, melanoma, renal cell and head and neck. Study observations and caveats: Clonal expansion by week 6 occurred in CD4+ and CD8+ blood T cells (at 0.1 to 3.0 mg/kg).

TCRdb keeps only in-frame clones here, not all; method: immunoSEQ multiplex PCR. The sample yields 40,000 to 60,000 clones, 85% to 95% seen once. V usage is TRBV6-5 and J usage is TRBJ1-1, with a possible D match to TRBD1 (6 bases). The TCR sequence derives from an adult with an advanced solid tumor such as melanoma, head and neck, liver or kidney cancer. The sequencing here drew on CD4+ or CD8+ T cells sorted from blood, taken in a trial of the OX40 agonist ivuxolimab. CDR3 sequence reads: CASFRGTTEAFF. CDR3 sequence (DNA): TGTGCCAGCTTCAGGGGTACCACTGAAGCTTTCTTT.